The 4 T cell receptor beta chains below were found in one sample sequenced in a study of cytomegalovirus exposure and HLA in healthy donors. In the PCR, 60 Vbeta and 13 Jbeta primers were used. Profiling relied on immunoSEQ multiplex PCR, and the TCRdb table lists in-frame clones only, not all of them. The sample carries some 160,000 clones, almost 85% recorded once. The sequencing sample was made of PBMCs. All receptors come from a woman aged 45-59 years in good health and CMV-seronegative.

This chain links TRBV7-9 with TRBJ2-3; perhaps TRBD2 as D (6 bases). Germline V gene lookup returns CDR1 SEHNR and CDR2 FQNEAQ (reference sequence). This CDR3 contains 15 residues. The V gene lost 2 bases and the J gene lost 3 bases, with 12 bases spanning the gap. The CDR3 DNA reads TGTGCCAGCAGCTTAATGGGAGGTGGGACAGATACGCAGTATTTT. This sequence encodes CASSLMGGGTDTQYF.

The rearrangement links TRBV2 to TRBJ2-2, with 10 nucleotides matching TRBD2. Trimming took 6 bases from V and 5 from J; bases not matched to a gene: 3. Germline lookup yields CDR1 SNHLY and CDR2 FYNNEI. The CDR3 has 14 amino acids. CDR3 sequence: CASRGLARTGELFF. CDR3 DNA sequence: TGTGCCAGCAGGGGACTAGCGAGGACCGGGGAGCTGTTTTTT.

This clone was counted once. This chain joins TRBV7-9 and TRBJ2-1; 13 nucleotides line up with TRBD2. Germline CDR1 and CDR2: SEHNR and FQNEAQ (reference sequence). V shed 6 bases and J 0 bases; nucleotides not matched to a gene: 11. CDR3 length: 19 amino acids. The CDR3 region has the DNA TGTGCCAGCAGTCGGACTAGCGGGAGTATATCTGTCTCCTACAATGAGCAGTTCTTC. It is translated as CASSRTSGSISVSYNEQFF.

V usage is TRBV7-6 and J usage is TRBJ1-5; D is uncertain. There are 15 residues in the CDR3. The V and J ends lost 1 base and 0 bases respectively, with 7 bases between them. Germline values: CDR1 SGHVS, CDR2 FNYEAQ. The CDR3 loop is CASSLGPFSNQPQHF. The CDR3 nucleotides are TGTGCCAGCAGCTTAGGTCCCTTTAGCAATCAGCCCCAGCATTTT.